This entry lists 14 T cell receptor beta chains sequenced from one sample in a study of CXCR3-negative and CXCR3-positive naive CD8 T cells. The study, taken as a whole, reports: Naive cells that were CXCR3-positive had more hydrophobic TRB CDR3s (compared with CXCR3-negative naive cells).

The study made its TRB cDNA libraries by 5' RACE, adding UMI labels. TCRdb derives one entry per CDR3 protein from the 5' RACE reads, leaving out DNA. This sample contains 60,000 to 65,000 distinct CDR3 sequences. No antigen is known for these receptors. Sequencing used naive CXCR3+ CD8+ T cells from blood. As to subset: CD45RO-CCR7+CD27+CD95- naive CD8+ T cells expressing CXCR3 (TNR3+). The receptor set was obtained from a human donor in good health. Some clones in this sample may be carry-over from other donors' samples.

The chain couples TRBV23-1 to TRBJ2-7; the D call from TCRdb, TRBD1, cannot be confirmed without DNA. TRBV23-1 is an ORF; its function is uncertain. The CDR3 has 15 amino acids. This chain's CDR3 is CASSLSSGQCHEQYF.

The chain recombines TRBV20-1 with TRBJ2-4. The CDR3 is 15 amino acids. CDR1 and CDR2 (germline): DFQATT, SNEGSKA (reference sequence). CDR3 sequence reads: CSARDTQTSKNIQYF.

The chain uses TRBV5-1 and TRBJ2-7; the D gene TCRdb calls, TRBD1, cannot be checked with no DNA. Germline CDR1 reads SGHRS; CDR2 reads YFSETQ. This CDR3 region has 16 residues. The CDR3 reads CASSLSPGQGAYEQYF. Supplemented by reference TRBV5-1 and TRBJ2-7, the full variable domain reads KAGVTQTPRYLIKTRGQQVTLSCSPISGHRSVSWYQQTPGQGLQFLFEYFSETQRNKGNFPGRFSGRQFSNSRSEMNVSTLELGDSALYLCASSLSPGQGAYEQYFGPGTRLTVT.

The chain employs TRBV25-1 and TRBJ2-2; TCRdb gives TRBD1 as the D gene, but with no DNA this cannot be confirmed. The CDR3 totals 15 residues. Germline V gene lookup returns CDR1 MGHDK and CDR2 SYGVNS. The CDR3 loop is CASSEWGRGAGELFF.

V is TRBV4-3 and J is TRBJ2-7; TCRdb's D call of TRBD2 is untestable without DNA. Germline V CDR1 and CDR2: LGHNA, YSLEER. This CDR3 is built from 13 residues. Here the CDR3 reads CASSQDREGGRYF.

CDR3 loop: CSVVRGFGARNTEAFF. The genes are TRBV29-1 and TRBJ1-1; there is no DNA to check the TCRdb D call of TRBD1. The V gene's germline CDR1 is SQVTM and CDR2 ANQGSEA. This CDR3 is built from 16 residues. The variable domain in full, with the rest retrieved from reference TRBV29-1 and TRBJ1-1, is SAVISQKPSRDICQRGTSLTIQCQVDSQVTMMFWYRQQPGQSLTLIATANQGSEATYESGFVIDKFPISRPNLTFSTLTVSNMSPEDSSIYLCSVVRGFGARNTEAFFGQGTRLTVV.

V is TRBV28 and J is TRBJ2-7. This CDR3 has 12 amino acids. CDR1 is MDHEN, CDR2 SYDVKM, per germline. The CDR3: CASRTESYEQYF.

The V call is TRBV28, the J call TRBJ2-7; there is no DNA to check the TCRdb D call of TRBD1. The CDR3 extends over 14 amino acids. CDR1 and CDR2 (germline): MDHEN, SYDVKM. The chain's CDR3 is CASSSLRRDTEQYF. Full variable domain (rest looked up from reference TRBV28 and TRBJ2-7): DVKVTQSSRYLVKRTGEKVFLECVQDMDHENMFWYRQDPGLGLRLIYFSYDVKMKEKGDIPEGYSVSREKKERFSLILESASTNQTSMYLCASSSLRRDTEQYFGPGTRLTVT.

The V gene is TRBV27, the J gene TRBJ2-4; absent DNA, TCRdb's TRBD1 call cannot be checked. CDR1 MNHEY and CDR2 SMNVEV come from the germline V gene (reference sequence). This CDR3 spans 12 amino acids. The chain's CDR3 is CASSQGGNIQYF.

V gene TRBV7-9 combines with J gene TRBJ1-1; TCRdb returns TRBD1, unconfirmable since there is no DNA. The CDR3 contains 17 residues. CDR1 SEHNR and CDR2 FQNEAQ come from the germline V gene (reference sequence). The CDR3 spells CASSLGDRGRKNTEAFF.

The gene calls are TRBV28 and TRBJ2-1; the D call from TCRdb, TRBD1, cannot be confirmed without DNA. This CDR3 is 15 amino acids long. CDR1 is MDHEN, CDR2 SYDVKM, per germline. CDR3 sequence: CASSPPRQGLYEQFF.

The rearrangement uses TRBV6-2 or TRBV6-3 and TRBJ2-3; TCRdb indicates TRBD1, and absent DNA this call remains unverified. The germline V gene encodes CDR1 MNHEY and CDR2 SVGEGT. CDR3 length: 17 residues. CDR3: CASSYSTRQFQKDTQYF.

The rearrangement uses TRBV28 and TRBJ2-3; TCRdb names TRBD2, which stays unverified in the absence of DNA. Germline CDR1 is MDHEN and CDR2 is SYDVKM. The CDR3 runs 16 residues. CDR3 amino acids: CASSTGLAGGTDTQYF.

V is TRBV7-7 and J is TRBJ2-1; lacking DNA, the TRBD1 call made by TCRdb goes unchecked. The length of the CDR3 is 15 residues. Germline V gene data show CDR1 as SSHAT and CDR2 as FNYEAQ (reference sequence). CDR3 in amino acids: CASSLLVRGDNEQFF.